The clone carrying this T cell receptor beta chain came up a few times. Its antigen remains unidentified. Treatment in this sample: approximately 11-day PBMC culture with coronavirus spike peptide pools or control peptides (ViraFEST assay). Peptide pools at 8 to 10 ug/ml, together with approximately 10 IU/ml IL-2, were added to cultures of under 2.5 million PBMCs per well. Following a culture period (roughly ten days), negative selection was used to isolate CD4+ T cells. These data originate in a study of vaccination and CD4 T cells after COVID-19. Study context: Those taking part got two shots of either the BNT162b2 or the mRNA-1273 vaccine. Post-vaccine sampling followed dose two by a median roughly 76 days (range 14 to 241).

Sequencing of the DNA from cultured CD4+ T cells was carried out with the Oncomine TCR Beta short-read assay. TCRdb recomputed calls from the PCR reads with MiXCR, one row per CDR3 protein. The sample shows 15,000 to 20,000 distinct CDR3 sequences, 40% to 50% of them seen only once. This TCR derives from a human donor who had recovered from COVID-19. The material sequenced was CD4+ T cells from blood, cultured in vitro.

Written as DNA, the CDR3 is TGTGCCAGCAGCCTTAGGGACAGGGCGGGCACTGAAGCTTTCTTT. This codes for CASSLRDRAGTEAFF. V gene TRBV11-2 combines with J gene TRBJ1-1; the match to TRBD1 covers 9 bases. This CDR3 contains 15 residues. Germline V gene data show CDR1 as SGHAT and CDR2 as FQNNGV. V lost 5 bases and J lost 4; bases outside the gene matches: 8.